This T cell receptor beta chain was recorded in a study of blood T cell repertoires in COVID-19. Study-wide background: COVID-19 samples, acute and convalescent, were from the United States, Italy and Spain. The cDNA or gDNA used as material had been derived from T cells, B-cell-depleted T cells, or PBMCs.

The data were produced by immunoSEQ multiplex PCR, yet TCRdb's version contains in-frame clones alone and is incomplete. The sample has tens of thousands of clones, 80% to 90% seen once. The CDR3 length is 16 residues. Germline-derived CDR1 and CDR2 are SGHNT and YYREEE (reference sequence). V dropped 4 bases and J dropped 5; count of bases not matched to a gene: 9. The sequence was collected from a man aged 50-59 years with acute or convalescent COVID-19. The chain carries TRBV5-4 and TRBJ1-1, with TRBD1 matching over 12 bases. The sequencing sample was made of peripheral blood. CDR3 in DNA: TGTGCCAGCAGCCCCCGGGACAGGGGGCGCGGGACTGAAGCTTTCTTT. Translated, it gives CASSPRDRGRGTEAFF.